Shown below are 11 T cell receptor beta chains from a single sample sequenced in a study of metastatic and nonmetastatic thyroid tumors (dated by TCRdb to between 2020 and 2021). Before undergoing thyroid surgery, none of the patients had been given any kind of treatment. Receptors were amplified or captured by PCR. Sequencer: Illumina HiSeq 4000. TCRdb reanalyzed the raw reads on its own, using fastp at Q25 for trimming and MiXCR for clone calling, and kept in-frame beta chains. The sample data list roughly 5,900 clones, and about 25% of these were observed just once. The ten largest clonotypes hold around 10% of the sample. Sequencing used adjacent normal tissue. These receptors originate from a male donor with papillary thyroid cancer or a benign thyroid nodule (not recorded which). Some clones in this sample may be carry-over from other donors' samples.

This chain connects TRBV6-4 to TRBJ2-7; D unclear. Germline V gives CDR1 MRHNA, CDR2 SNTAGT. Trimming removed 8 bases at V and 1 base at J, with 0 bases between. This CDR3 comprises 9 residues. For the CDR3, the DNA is TGTGCCAGCTCCTACGAGCAGTACTTC. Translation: CASSYEQYF.

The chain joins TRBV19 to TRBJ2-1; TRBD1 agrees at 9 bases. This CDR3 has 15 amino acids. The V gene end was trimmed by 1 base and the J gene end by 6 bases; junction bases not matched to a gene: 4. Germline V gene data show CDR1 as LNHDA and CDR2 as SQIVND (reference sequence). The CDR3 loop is CASSIGTGEVNEQFF. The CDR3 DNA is TGTGCCAGTAGTATAGGGACAGGGGAGGTCAATGAGCAGTTCTTC.

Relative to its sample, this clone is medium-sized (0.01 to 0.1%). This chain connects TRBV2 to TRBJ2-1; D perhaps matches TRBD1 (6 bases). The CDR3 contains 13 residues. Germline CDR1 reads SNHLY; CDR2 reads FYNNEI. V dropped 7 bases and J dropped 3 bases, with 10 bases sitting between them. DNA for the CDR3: TGTGCCAGCACTGGACAGCTCTACAATGAGCAGTTCTTC. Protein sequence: CASTGQLYNEQFF. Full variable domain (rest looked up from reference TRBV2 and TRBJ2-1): EPEVTQTPSHQVTQMGQEVILRCVPISNHLYFYWYRQILGQKVEFLVSFYNNEISEKSEIFDDQFSVERPDGSNFTLKIRSTKLEDSAMYFCASTGQLYNEQFFGPGTRLTVL.

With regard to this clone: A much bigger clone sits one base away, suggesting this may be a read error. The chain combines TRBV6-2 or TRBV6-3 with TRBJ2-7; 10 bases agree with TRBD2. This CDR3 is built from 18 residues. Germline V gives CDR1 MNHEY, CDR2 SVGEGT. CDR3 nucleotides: TGTGCCAGCAGTTCCCTCCGGGTTAGCGGGGGGCAATCCTACGAGCAGCACTTC. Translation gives CASSSLRVSGGQSYEQHF.

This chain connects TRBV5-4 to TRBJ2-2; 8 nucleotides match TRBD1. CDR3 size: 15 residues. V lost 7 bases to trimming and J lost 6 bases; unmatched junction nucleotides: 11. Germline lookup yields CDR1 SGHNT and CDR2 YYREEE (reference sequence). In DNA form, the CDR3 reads TGTGCCAGCGATCACCGGACAGGGCGAGCCGGGGAGCTGTTTTTT. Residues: CASDHRTGRAGELFF. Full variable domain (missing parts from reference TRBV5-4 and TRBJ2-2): ETGVTQSPTHLIKTRGQQVTLRCSSQSGHNTVSWYQQALGQGPQFIFQYYREEENGRGNFPPRFSGLQFPNYSSELNVNALELDDSALYLCASDHRTGRAGELFFGEGSRLTVL.

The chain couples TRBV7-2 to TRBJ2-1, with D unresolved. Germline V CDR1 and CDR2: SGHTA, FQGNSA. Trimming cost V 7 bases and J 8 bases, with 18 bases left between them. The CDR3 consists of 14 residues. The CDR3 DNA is TGTGCCAGCACCCGGGCTAGTCGGGTAGATGAGCAGTTCTTC. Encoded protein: CASTRASRVDEQFF. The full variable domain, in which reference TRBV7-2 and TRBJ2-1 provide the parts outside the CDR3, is GAGVSQSPSNKVTEKGKDVELRCDPISGHTALYWYRQSLGQGLEFLIYFQGNSAPDKSGLPSDRFSAERTGGSVSTLTIQRTQQEDSAVYLCASTRASRVDEQFFGPGTRLTVL.

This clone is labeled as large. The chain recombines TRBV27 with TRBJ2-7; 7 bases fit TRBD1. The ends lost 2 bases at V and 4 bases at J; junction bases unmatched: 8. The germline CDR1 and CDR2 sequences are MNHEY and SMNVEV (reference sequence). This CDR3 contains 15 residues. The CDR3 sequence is CASSLTTGTVYEQYF. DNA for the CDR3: TGTGCCAGCAGTTTAACGACAGGGACGGTTTACGAGCAGTACTTC.

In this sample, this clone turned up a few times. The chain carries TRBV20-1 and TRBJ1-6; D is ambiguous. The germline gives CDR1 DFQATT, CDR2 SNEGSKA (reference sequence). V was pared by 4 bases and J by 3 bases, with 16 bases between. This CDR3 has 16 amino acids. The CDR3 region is CSATKDDSLYNSPLHF. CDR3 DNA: TGCAGTGCTACAAAAGACGACTCCCTCTATAATTCACCCCTCCACTTT.

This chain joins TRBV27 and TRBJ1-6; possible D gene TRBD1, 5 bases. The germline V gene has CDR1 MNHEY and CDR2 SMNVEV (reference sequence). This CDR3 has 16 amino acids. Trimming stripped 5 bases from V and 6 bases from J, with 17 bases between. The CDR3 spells CASSLPSRASNSPLHF. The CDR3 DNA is TGTGCCAGCAGTCTTCCCTCCAGGGCGAGTAATTCACCCCTCCACTTT.

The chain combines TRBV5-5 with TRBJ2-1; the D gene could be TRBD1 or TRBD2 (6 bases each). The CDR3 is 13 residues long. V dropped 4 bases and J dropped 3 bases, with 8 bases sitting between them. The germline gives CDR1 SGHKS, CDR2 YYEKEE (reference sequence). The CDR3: CASSGGRYNEQFF. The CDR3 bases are TGTGCCAGCAGCGGGGGGCGCTACAATGAGCAGTTCTTC.

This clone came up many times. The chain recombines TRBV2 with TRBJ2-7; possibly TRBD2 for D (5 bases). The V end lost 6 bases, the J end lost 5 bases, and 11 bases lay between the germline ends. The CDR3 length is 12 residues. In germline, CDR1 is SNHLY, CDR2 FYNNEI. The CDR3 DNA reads TGTGCCAGCAGGCAAGAGGGTGACGAGCAGTACTTC. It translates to CASRQEGDEQYF. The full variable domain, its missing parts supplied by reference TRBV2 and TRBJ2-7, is EPEVTQTPSHQVTQMGQEVILRCVPISNHLYFYWYRQILGQKVEFLVSFYNNEISEKSEIFDDQFSVERPDGSNFTLKIRSTKLEDSAMYFCASRQEGDEQYFGPGTRLTVT.